Listed here are 2 T cell receptor beta chains from one sample, sequenced in a study of early T cells in non-severe SARS-CoV-2 infection. TCRdb re-derived calls from the 5' RACE reads in MiXCR, one entry per CDR3 protein. Among 50,000 or so distinct CDR3 sequences listed, about 12% were seen once. Material for sequencing was whole blood. These receptors all stem from an adult who was a healthcare worker with PCR-confirmed SARS-CoV-2 infection or an uninfected control (not recorded which).

About this clonotype itself: Being one base from a much bigger clone, this may be a read error. The rearrangement joins TRBV13 to TRBJ2-7; 7 nucleotides align to TRBD1. Germline V gene data show CDR1 as PRHDT and CDR2 as FYEKMQ (reference sequence). The CDR3 is 13 amino acids. The CDR3 protein is CASSINRGREQCF. The DNA for the CDR3 is TGTGCCAGCAGCATTAACAGGGGTCGCGAGCAGTGCTTC.

This sequence joins TRBV7-3 and TRBJ2-6; D perhaps matches TRBD1 (6 bases). CDR3 length: 17 amino acids. V gave up 6 bases and J gave up 0 bases, with 15 bases separating them. Germline V CDR1 and CDR2: SGHTA, FQGTGA. This chain's CDR3 is CASRGPQGNSGANVLTF. The CDR3 DNA reads TGTGCCAGCAGGGGACCGCAGGGGAACTCTGGGGCCAACGTCCTGACTTTC.